The 20 T cell receptor beta chains given below trace back to one sample, sequenced in a study of T-cell reconstitution after alpha-beta-depleted transplantation in children. The authors prepared the TCRbeta library with unique molecular identifiers. TCRdb re-analysed the PCR reads in MiXCR, keeping a single row per CDR3 protein. The top ten clones hold 25% to 30% of a sample with around 440,000 distinct CDR3 sequences, around 15% of them seen once. The sequencing here drew on PBMCs, mostly from graft donor cells, taken 360 days after TCRalphabeta/CD19-depleted stem cell transplant. These receptors were collected from a boy younger than two who had a stem cell transplant for Wiskott-Aldrich syndrome, so the T cells may come from the graft donor.

The V gene is TRBV3-1, the J gene TRBJ2-4; no firm D call. CDR3 length equals 15 residues. The V end lost 1 base, the J end lost 1 base, and 8 bases lay between the germline ends. The germline V gene encodes CDR1 LGHDT and CDR2 YNNKEL (reference sequence). This CDR3 is CASSQGVRAKNIQYF. The CDR3 DNA is TGTGCCAGCAGCCAAGGAGTGCGGGCCAAAAACATTCAGTACTTC.

The chain joins TRBV6-2 or TRBV6-3 to TRBJ2-7; no firm D call. The germline V and J ends were trimmed by 2 bases and 6 bases, with 14 bases remaining between them. Germline loops: CDR1 MNHEY, CDR2 SVGEGT. This CDR3 is 14 amino acids long. For the CDR3, the DNA is TGTGCCAGCAGTTACGACGCCGTCCGCGGCGAGCAGTACTTC. Its protein product is CASSYDAVRGEQYF.

This chain joins TRBV18 and TRBJ2-7, with 7 bases aligning to TRBD1. This CDR3 is built from 16 residues. The ends lost 3 bases at V and 4 bases at J; junction bases unmatched: 12. The germline CDR1 and CDR2 sequences are KGHSH and LQKENI. CDR3 sequence: CASSPSRQGKAYEQYF. CDR3 bases: TGTGCCAGCTCACCCTCCCGACAGGGAAAGGCTTACGAGCAGTACTTC.

This clonotype has a handful of counts. The chain couples TRBV7-9 to TRBJ2-3; 8 nucleotides line up with TRBD1. CDR1 and CDR2 (germline): SEHNR, FQNEAQ (reference sequence). This CDR3 region has 17 residues. Trimming at V came to 5 bases and at J to 2 bases, leaving 12 bases not matched to a gene. The CDR3 here is CASSTSRTGTFTDTQYF. DNA for the CDR3: TGTGCCAGCAGCACCTCCCGGACAGGGACTTTCACAGATACGCAGTATTTT.

This clonotype was seen more than once but under ten times. The chain is built from TRBV7-9 and TRBJ1-2, with a possible D match to TRBD1 (5 bases). This CDR3 region has 14 residues. V lost 2 bases to trimming and J lost 4 bases, with 11 bases between them. CDR1 and CDR2 (germline): SEHNR, FQNEAQ (reference sequence). DNA of the CDR3: TGTGCCAGCAGCTTAAAAGAGGGGAGCTATGGCTACACCTTC. Residues: CASSLKEGSYGYTF.

The table lists this clonotype with many counts. This chain connects TRBV10-2 to TRBJ2-3; D possibly uses TRBD1 or TRBD2 (5 bases each). V lost 6 bases to trimming and J lost 2 bases, with 15 bases between them. Germline V lookup: CDR1 WSHSY, CDR2 SAAADI. The CDR3 sequence is 15 residues long. In DNA, the CDR3 is TGCGCCAGCAGGAGGGCAGGGCCCAACACAGATACGCAGTATTTT. Protein: CASRRAGPNTDTQYF.

This clonotype was recorded many times. This chain joins TRBV12-3 or TRBV12-4 and TRBJ2-7; TRBD1 might be the D (5 bases). The CDR3 loop spans 15 amino acids. V lost 8 bases to trimming and J lost 2 bases, with 19 bases between them. CDR3 sequence reads: CASSPWGYSPYEQYF. CDR3 bases: TGTGCCAGCTCCCCTTGGGGCTACTCTCCCTACGAGCAGTACTTC.

This chain joins TRBV5-4 and TRBJ1-1, with D unresolved. Germline CDR1 reads SGHNT; CDR2 reads YYREEE (reference sequence). Trimming left V 0 bases short and J 2 bases short, with 8 bases between. CDR3 length: 14 residues. For the CDR3, the DNA is TGTGCCAGCAGCTTGGACAGTCCTAACACTGAAGCTTTCTTT. This gives the protein CASSLDSPNTEAFF. The full variable domain, rest sourced from reference TRBV5-4 and TRBJ1-1, is ETGVTQSPTHLIKTRGQQVTLRCSSQSGHNTVSWYQQALGQGPQFIFQYYREEENGRGNFPPRFSGLQFPNYSSELNVNALELDDSALYLCASSLDSPNTEAFFGQGTRLTVV.

The V and J genes are TRBV12-3 or TRBV12-4 and TRBJ2-3; 7 bases line up with TRBD2. The CDR3 is 16 residues long. V gave up 3 bases and J gave up 0 bases; unmatched junction bases: 6. CDR3 in DNA: TGTGCCAGCAGTTTTAAGCGGGGCGCTAGCACAGATACGCAGTATTTT. Protein product: CASSFKRGASTDTQYF.

This clonotype has only a few counts. The rearrangement uses TRBV27 and TRBJ2-5; 11 nucleotides match TRBD1. Germline trimming cut 2 bases from V and 5 bases from J; bases unmatched to any gene: 16. The CDR3 sequence is 19 residues long. The germline V gene encodes CDR1 MNHEY and CDR2 SMNVEV (reference sequence). CDR3 sequence (DNA): TGTGCCAGCAGTTTACAGCGAAGACCGGGACAGGGGGTCGGGGAGACCCAGTACTTC. It specifies CASSLQRRPGQGVGETQYF.

This clonotype was seen more than once but under ten times. The chain employs TRBV4-3 and TRBJ2-5; TRBD2 agrees at 7 bases. Germline V gene data show CDR1 as LGHNA and CDR2 as YSLEER. This CDR3 is built from 15 residues. Trimming at V came to 3 bases and at J to 2 bases, leaving 6 bases not matched to a gene. CDR3 coding DNA: TGCGCCAGCAGCCAGGGAACGGGACTACAAGAGACCCAGTACTTC. Translated, it gives CASSQGTGLQETQYF.

This clonotype has just a few counts. V gene TRBV11-2 combines with J gene TRBJ2-5, with 8 bases matching TRBD2. Germline loops: CDR1 SGHAT, CDR2 FQNNGV. The CDR3 has 16 amino acids. The V segment lost 5 bases and the J segment 4 bases; nucleotides outside the gene matches: 12. The CDR3 nucleotides are TGTGCCAGCAGCATCGGACTAGATCGGGGGGGAGAGACCCAGTACTTC. It encodes CASSIGLDRGGETQYF.

This chain joins TRBV7-9 and TRBJ2-7, with 10 bases matching TRBD1. Germline V lookup: CDR1 SEHNR, CDR2 FQNEAQ (reference sequence). V lost 7 bases and J lost 1; bases outside the gene matches: 7. The CDR3 is made up of 15 amino acids. The DNA of the CDR3 is TGTGCCAGCATCATCGGGACAGGGGATTCCTACGAGCAGTACTTC. Its protein product is CASIIGTGDSYEQYF.

This clonotype has only a few counts. The rearrangement uses TRBV20-1 and TRBJ2-3, with D uncertain. The CDR3 has 12 amino acids. Trimming pared 4 bases from V and 5 bases from J, leaving 10 bases between. Germline CDR1 DFQATT, CDR2 SNEGSKA (reference sequence). The CDR3 nucleotides read TGCAGTGCTACTCAAGGAATAGATACGCAGTATTTT. It is translated as CSATQGIDTQYF.

V usage is TRBV5-6 and J usage is TRBJ2-1; D gene uncertain. The germline V and J ends were trimmed by 1 base and 0 bases, with 11 bases remaining between them. This CDR3 is 16 amino acids long. Germline CDR1 reads SGHDT; CDR2 reads YYEEEE. The CDR3 loop reads CASSLSPSGSYNEQFF. CDR3 bases: TGTGCCAGCAGCTTGAGTCCTTCGGGCTCCTACAATGAGCAGTTCTTC.

V gene TRBV5-1 combines with J gene TRBJ1-1, with 9 bases that match TRBD1. CDR3 length: 15 residues. Germline-derived CDR1 and CDR2 are SGHRS and YFSETQ. V gave up 4 bases and J gave up 0 bases; unmatched junction bases: 4. This chain's CDR3 is CASSKGQGVNTEAFF. The CDR3 coding sequence is TGCGCCAGCAGCAAGGGACAGGGAGTGAACACTGAAGCTTTCTTT.

This clonotype was seen a handful of times. The V call is TRBV24-1, the J call TRBJ1-4; no definite D call. CDR3 length equals 14 residues. Trimming removed 3 bases at V and 4 bases at J, with 8 bases between. CDR1 and CDR2 from the germline V gene are KGHDR and SFDVKD. The CDR3 nucleotides are TGTGCCACCAGTGATGGAGAGTTTAATGAAAAACTGTTTTTT. Its translation: CATSDGEFNEKLFF.

This clonotype was detected a few times. The rearrangement uses TRBV4-3 and TRBJ2-7; weak D call: TRBD2 (7 bases). V was trimmed by 0 bases and J by 2 bases, leaving 11 bases between them. Germline V CDR1 and CDR2: LGHNA, YSLEER. The CDR3 totals 15 residues. The CDR3 bases are TGCGCCAGCAGCCAAGAGGGGCGGGGGCCCTACGAGCAGTACTTC. Its translation: CASSQEGRGPYEQYF.

The chain is built from TRBV5-1 and TRBJ1-5; D is unresolved. Germline CDR1 and CDR2: SGHRS and YFSETQ. This CDR3 contains 15 residues. The V and J ends lost 0 bases and 7 bases respectively, with 14 bases between them. CDR3 sequence (DNA): TGCGCCAGCAGCTTGGAGGCAGGCGGAGGCCAGCCCCAGCATTTT. Amino acid sequence: CASSLEAGGGQPQHF.

This clonotype has only a few counts. This chain links TRBV29-1 with TRBJ2-7; D not resolved. CDR1 is SQVTM and CDR2 is ANQGSEA in the germline V gene. The CDR3 covers 13 residues. Trimming removed 5 bases from V and 1 base from J, with 12 bases in between. The CDR3 sequence is CSVLGFSSYEQYF. The CDR3 DNA is TGCAGCGTTCTGGGTTTTAGTTCCTACGAGCAGTACTTC.